Following are 11 T cell receptor beta chains from one sample sequenced in a study of cytomegalovirus exposure and HLA in healthy donors. The PCR ran on 60 Vbeta and 13 Jbeta primers. Clones were sequenced by immunoSEQ multiplex PCR, and TCRdb holds only the in-frame ones, with some missing. The table has roughly 200,000 clones, 70% to 80% seen once; the top ten hold approximately 14%. Sample: PBMCs. The origin of the receptors is a woman aged 25 to 39 in good health and CMV-seropositive.

The chain couples TRBV6-6 to TRBJ2-7, with 8 bases fitting TRBD1. The CDR3 loop spans 15 amino acids. Unmatched junction bases numbered 3, after V lost 1 base and J lost 1 base. Germline V gene data show CDR1 as MNHNY and CDR2 as SVGAGI (reference sequence). Here the CDR3 DNA reads TGTGCCAGCAGTTACTTTGGGACAGGATCCTACGAGCAGTACTTC. Translating gives CASSYFGTGSYEQYF.

This clone was detected once. V usage is TRBV7-3 and J usage is TRBJ2-5; D is unresolved. The V gene lost 1 base and the J gene lost 4 bases, with 7 bases spanning the gap. Germline loops: CDR1 SGHTA, CDR2 FQGTGA. The length of the CDR3 is 13 residues. Here the CDR3 DNA reads TGTGCCAGCAGCTTAAGTCCCGGAGAGACCCAGTACTTC. Translation gives CASSLSPGETQYF.

This sequence joins TRBV27 and TRBJ1-5; 9 bases match TRBD1. The CDR3 consists of 16 residues. The V and J ends lost 8 bases and 0 bases, in that order; junction bases with no gene match: 8. The V gene's germline CDR1 is MNHEY and CDR2 SMNVEV (reference sequence). CDR3 coding DNA: TGTGCCAGCCGGGCCGGGACAGGGTATAGCAATCAGCCCCAGCATTTT. It codes for CASRAGTGYSNQPQHF.

As to this clone: Within the sample, other DNA sequences also encode this same CDR3. The V gene is TRBV7-6, the J gene TRBJ2-5, with D unresolved. Trimming took 0 bases from V and 3 from J, leaving 5 bases between them. CDR3 length: 13 amino acids. CDR1 and CDR2 (germline): SGHVS, FNYEAQ. CDR3 residues: CASSLATKETQYF. Written as DNA, the CDR3 is TGTGCCAGCAGCTTAGCAACAAAAGAGACCCAGTACTTC.

This chain uses TRBV27 with TRBJ2-7; D is undetermined. CDR3 size: 14 residues. Germline loops: CDR1 MNHEY, CDR2 SMNVEV (reference sequence). V dropped 0 bases and J dropped 3 bases, with 9 bases sitting between them. The CDR3 nucleotides read TGTGCCAGCAGTTTATCGACTCCCCTCTACGAGCAGTACTTC. As protein: CASSLSTPLYEQYF.

The gene calls are TRBV4-3 and TRBJ1-1, with 9 bases fitting TRBD1. Germline V lookup: CDR1 LGHNA, CDR2 YSLEER. The CDR3 has 15 amino acids. V was clipped by 2 bases and J by 3 bases; unmatched bases: 4. The CDR3 region has the DNA TGCGCCAGCAGCCAACCCGACAGGGGGGACACTGAAGCTTTCTTT. This codes for CASSQPDRGDTEAFF.

This rearrangement joins TRBV10-3 to TRBJ1-5; D remains unclear. V lost 2 bases and J lost 5, with 10 bases in between. The germline V gene has CDR1 ENHRY and CDR2 SYGVKD. The CDR3 runs to 14 residues. The CDR3 loop is CAISERRVYQPQHF. In nucleotides, the CDR3 is TGTGCCATCAGTGAGAGGAGGGTCTATCAGCCCCAGCATTTT.

This clone turned up a few times. The chain couples TRBV7-8 to TRBJ2-7; 8 bases are shared with TRBD2. The J segment lost 6 bases and the V segment lost 0 bases, leaving 10 bases of the junction unmatched. CDR3 length equals 16 residues. CDR1 and CDR2 (germline): SGHVS, FQNEAQ. Here the CDR3 DNA reads TGTGCCAGCAGCTTAGCGGTAGGCGGGAGGACGGCCGAGCAGTACTTC. Translation gives CASSLAVGGRTAEQYF.

As regards this clone: At the DNA level, this CDR3 is encoded by other sequences in the same sample as well. The CDR3 protein is CASSLRAGGEAFF. In nucleotides, the CDR3 is TGTGCCAGCAGCTTAAGGGCAGGCGGGGAAGCTTTCTTT. The chain carries TRBV7-3 and TRBJ1-1; D unclear. Per the germline V gene, CDR1 is SGHTA and CDR2 is FQGTGA. The CDR3 has 13 residues. Trimming shortened V by 1 base and J by 8 bases, and 11 bases separated the two germline ends.

The chain joins TRBV18 to TRBJ2-7; no firm D call. Germline-derived CDR1 and CDR2 are KGHSH and LQKENI. The CDR3 covers 13 residues. Trimming pared 2 bases from V and 3 bases from J, leaving 8 bases between. The CDR3 loop reads CASSPSLYYEQYF. Here the CDR3 DNA reads TGTGCCAGCTCACCATCTCTCTACTACGAGCAGTACTTC.

J is TRBJ1-4 and V is TRBV18; D is undetermined. The CDR3 length is 13 residues. CDR1 KGHSH and CDR2 LQKENI come from the germline V gene. V lost 0 bases and J lost 8, with 7 bases in between. CDR3 bases: TGTGCCAGCTCACCACCAGGACTCGAAAAACTGTTTTTT. Translating it yields CASSPPGLEKLFF. Looking up the rest from reference TRBV18 and TRBJ1-4 gives the full variable domain: NAGVMQNPRHLVRRRGQEARLRCSPMKGHSHVYWYRQLPEEGLKFMVYLQKENIIDESGMPKERFSAEFPKEGPSILRIQQVVRGDSAAYFCASSPPGLEKLFFGSGTQLSVL.